Reported below is one T cell receptor (beta chain). These data originate in a study of blood T cell repertoires in COVID-19. Clones were sequenced by immunoSEQ multiplex PCR, and TCRdb holds only the in-frame ones, with some missing. The sample has under 45,000 clones; approximately 88% are singletons. Per the germline V gene, CDR1 is LNHDA and CDR2 is SQIVND (reference sequence). The CDR3 has 15 amino acids. V shed 6 bases, J shed 3 bases, and the junction held 3 bases outside the gene matches. This TCR was sampled from a human donor in a cohort sampled during active COVID-19. The chain links TRBV19 to TRBJ2-3; 13 bases match TRBD2. Sequences were obtained from peripheral blood. Here the CDR3 reads CASRQTSGRTDTQYF. CDR3 coding DNA: TGTGCCAGTAGGCAGACTAGCGGGAGGACAGATACGCAGTATTTT.